This TCR beta chain is from a study of T cells in Graves' hyperthyroidism and ophthalmopathy. This clonotype has just a few counts. Criteria for exclusion of patients were uncontrolled infection, other autoimmune disease, pregnancy or lactation. 10 ml of fresh peripheral blood supplied the PBMCs. RNA transcripts gave rise to amplified TCR beta CDR3 regions. TCR CDR3 underwent first-round RT-PCR with the HTBI primer set. A single record per CDR3 protein comes from TCRdb applying MiXCR to the multiplex PCR reads. The top ten clones hold 12% of a sample with about 640,000 distinct CDR3 sequences, about 14% of them seen once. The CDR3 is 14 residues long. Per the germline V gene, CDR1 is SGDLS and CDR2 is YYNGEE. Trimming removed 3 bases from V and 4 bases from J, with 11 bases in between.

This receptor was taken from a woman aged 45 to 65 with Graves' ophthalmopathy. Sequenced material: blood. This rearrangement joins TRBV9 to TRBJ2-1; D might be TRBD2 (6 bases). As DNA, the CDR3 is TGTGCCAGCAGCGCATACGGGGGATACAATGAGCAGTTCTTC. Amino acid sequence: CASSAYGGYNEQFF.